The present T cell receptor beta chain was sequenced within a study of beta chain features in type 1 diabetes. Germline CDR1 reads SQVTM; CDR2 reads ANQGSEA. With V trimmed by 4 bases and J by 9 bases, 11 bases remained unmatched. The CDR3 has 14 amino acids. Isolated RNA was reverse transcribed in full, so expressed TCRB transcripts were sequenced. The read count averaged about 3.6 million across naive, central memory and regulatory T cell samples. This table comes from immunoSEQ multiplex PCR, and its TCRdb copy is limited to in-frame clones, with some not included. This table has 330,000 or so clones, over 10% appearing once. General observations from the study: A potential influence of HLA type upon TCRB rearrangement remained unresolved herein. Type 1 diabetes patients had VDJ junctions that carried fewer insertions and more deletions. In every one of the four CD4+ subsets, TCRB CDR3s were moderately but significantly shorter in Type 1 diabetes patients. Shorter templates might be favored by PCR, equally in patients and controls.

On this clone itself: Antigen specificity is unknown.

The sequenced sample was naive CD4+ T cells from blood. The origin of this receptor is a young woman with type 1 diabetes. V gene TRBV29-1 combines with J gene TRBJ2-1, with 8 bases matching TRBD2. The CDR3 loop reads CSVGGLEAGAEQFF. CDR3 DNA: TGCAGCGTTGGGGGACTAGAGGCCGGCGCTGAGCAGTTCTTC.